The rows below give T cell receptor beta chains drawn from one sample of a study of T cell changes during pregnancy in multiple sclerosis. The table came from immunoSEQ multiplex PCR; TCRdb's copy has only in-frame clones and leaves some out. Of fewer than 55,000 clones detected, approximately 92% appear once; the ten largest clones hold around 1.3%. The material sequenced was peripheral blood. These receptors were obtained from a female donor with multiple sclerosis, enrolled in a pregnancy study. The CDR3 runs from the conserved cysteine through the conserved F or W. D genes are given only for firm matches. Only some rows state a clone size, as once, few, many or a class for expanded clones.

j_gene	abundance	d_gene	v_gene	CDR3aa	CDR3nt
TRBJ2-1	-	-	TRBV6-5	CASNGIVDEQFF	TGTGCCAGCAACGGGATCGTGGATGAGCAGTTCTTC
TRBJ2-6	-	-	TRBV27	CASSLYPPKVSPSGANVLTF	TGTGCCAGCAGTTTATACCCACCGAAGGTATCGCCTTCTGGGGCCAACGTCCTGACTTTC
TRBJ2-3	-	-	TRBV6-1	CASNEDIGTDTQYF	TGTGCCAGCAACGAAGATATCGGCACAGATACGCAGTATTTT
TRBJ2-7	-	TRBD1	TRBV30	CAWETGTGSYEQYF	TGTGCCTGGGAGACTGGGACAGGGTCCTACGAGCAGTACTTC
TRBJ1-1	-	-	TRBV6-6	CATTWAQENTEAFF	TGTGCCACGACATGGGCACAGGAGAACACTGAAGCTTTCTTT
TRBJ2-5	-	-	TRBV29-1	CSVGPGYQETQYF	TGCAGCGTTGGTCCTGGGTACCAAGAGACCCAGTACTTC
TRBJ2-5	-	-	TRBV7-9	CASSGPSGGFGETQYF	TGTGCCAGCAGCGGCCCCTCGGGGGGCTTCGGCGAGACCCAGTACTTC
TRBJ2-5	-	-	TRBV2	CASRGTIQETQYF	TGTGCCAGCAGAGGGACAATTCAAGAGACCCAGTACTTC
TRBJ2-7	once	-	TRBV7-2	CASSWGFGYEQYF	TGTGCCAGCAGCTGGGGCTTTGGCTACGAGCAGTACTTC
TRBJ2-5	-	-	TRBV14	CASSLDSTTQYF	TGTGCCAGCAGCCTGGACAGTACGACCCAGTACTTC
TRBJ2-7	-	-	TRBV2	CASSEGPTGPLHEQYF	TGTGCCAGCAGTGAGGGGCCAACAGGGCCCCTACACGAGCAGTACTTC
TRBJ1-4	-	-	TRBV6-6	CASRAEKLFF	TGTGCCAGCAGGGCGGAAAAACTGTTTTTT
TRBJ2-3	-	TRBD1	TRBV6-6	CASSTHRQGADTQYF	TGTGCCAGCAGTACCCATAGACAGGGGGCGGATACGCAGTATTTT
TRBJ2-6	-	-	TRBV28	CASRPTSGANVLTF	TGTGCCAGCAGGCCGACCTCAGGGGCCAACGTCCTGACTTTC
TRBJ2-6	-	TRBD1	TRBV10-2	CASSKDRAAGANVLTF	TGCGCCAGCAGTAAGGACAGGGCGGCTGGGGCCAACGTCCTGACTTTC
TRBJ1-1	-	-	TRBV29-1	CSVEHRVGTEAFF	TGCAGCGTTGAGCACAGGGTTGGCACTGAAGCTTTCTTT
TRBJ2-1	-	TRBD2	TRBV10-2	CASSGLAGADNEQFF	TGCGCCAGCAGTGGACTAGCGGGGGCTGACAATGAGCAGTTCTTC
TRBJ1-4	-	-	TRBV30	CAWTAGGTNEKLFF	TGTGCCTGGACGGCGGGGGGCACTAATGAAAAACTGTTTTTT
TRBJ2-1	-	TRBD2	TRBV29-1	CSGGSGTYNEQFF	TGCAGCGGGGGTAGCGGGACCTACAATGAGCAGTTCTTC
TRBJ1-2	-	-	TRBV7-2	CASSLASREDGYTF	TGTGCCAGCAGCTTAGCGAGCAGGGAGGATGGCTACACCTTC
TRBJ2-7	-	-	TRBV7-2	CASSSHSSSAYYYEQYF	TGTGCCAGCAGCTCGCACTCCTCTTCCGCCTACTACTACGAGCAGTACTTC
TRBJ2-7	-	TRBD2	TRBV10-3	CAISSSGSESYEQYF	TGTGCCATCAGTAGTAGCGGGAGCGAGTCCTACGAGCAGTACTTC
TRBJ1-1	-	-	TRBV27	CASSFRDPNTEAFF	TGTGCCAGCAGTTTCAGGGACCCTAACACTGAAGCTTTCTTT
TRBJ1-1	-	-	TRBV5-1	CASSLSPVMNTEAFF	TGCGCCAGCAGCTTGTCACCGGTCATGAACACTGAAGCTTTCTTT
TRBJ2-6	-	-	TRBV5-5	CASSGHSGSGANVLTF	TGTGCCAGCAGTGGGCATTCGGGCTCTGGGGCCAACGTCCTGACTTTC
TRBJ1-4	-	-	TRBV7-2	CASSATRDGREKLFF	TGTGCCAGCAGCGCAACCCGGGACGGCAGGGAAAAACTGTTTTTT
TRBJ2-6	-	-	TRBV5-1	CASSPSFSGANVLTF	TGCGCCAGCAGCCCTAGCTTCTCTGGGGCCAACGTCCTGACTTTC
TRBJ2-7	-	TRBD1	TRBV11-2	CASSLHDRVYEQYF	TGTGCCAGCAGCCTCCACGACAGGGTCTACGAGCAGTACTTC
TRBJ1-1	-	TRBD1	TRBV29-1	CSGGQPNTEAFF	TGCAGCGGGGGACAGCCGAACACTGAAGCTTTCTTT
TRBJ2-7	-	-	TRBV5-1	CASSLYGGYEQYF	TGCGCCAGCAGCTTGTATGGGGGTTACGAGCAGTACTTC
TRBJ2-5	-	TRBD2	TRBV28	CASSLGLAGVETQYF	TGTGCCAGCAGTTTGGGACTAGCGGGAGTGGAGACCCAGTACTTC
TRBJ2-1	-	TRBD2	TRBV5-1	CASRAGTSGLNEQFF	TGCGCCAGCAGGGCCGGGACTAGCGGACTCAATGAGCAGTTCTTC
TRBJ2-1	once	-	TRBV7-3	CASSLESGFGGRNEQFF	TGTGCCAGCAGCTTAGAATCAGGGTTCGGGGGTAGGAATGAGCAGTTCTTC
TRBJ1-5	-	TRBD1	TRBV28	CASSSVGGGNQPQHF	TGTGCCAGCAGTTCGGTAGGGGGCGGCAATCAGCCCCAGCATTTT
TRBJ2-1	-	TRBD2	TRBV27	CASSVGGYNEQFF	TGTGCCAGCAGTGTCGGGGGGTACAATGAGCAGTTCTTC
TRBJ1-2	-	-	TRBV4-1	CASSQDTGLYGYTF	TGCGCCAGCAGCCAAGATACGGGGCTTTATGGCTACACCTTC
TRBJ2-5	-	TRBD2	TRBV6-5	CASSYSSGGKQETQYF	TGTGCCAGCAGTTACTCCTCGGGAGGAAAGCAAGAGACCCAGTACTTC
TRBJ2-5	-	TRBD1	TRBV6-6	CASSRQGAGETQYF	TGTGCCAGCAGTAGACAGGGGGCCGGGGAGACCCAGTACTTC
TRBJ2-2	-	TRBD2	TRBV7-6	CASSLRSLAGAKNGELFF	TGTGCCAGCAGCTTAAGGTCCCTAGCGGGAGCCAAGAACGGGGAGCTGTTTTTT
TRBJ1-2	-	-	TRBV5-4	CASSPDQGGGYTF	TGTGCCAGCAGCCCTGACCAGGGCGGAGGCTACACCTTC
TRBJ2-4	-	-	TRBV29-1	CSVETVPSGPKNIQYF	TGCAGCGTTGAAACGGTTCCCTCTGGGCCCAAAAACATTCAGTACTTC
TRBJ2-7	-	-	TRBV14	CASSQVLGGGEQYF	TGTGCCAGCAGCCAAGTACTTGGGGGAGGAGAGCAGTACTTC
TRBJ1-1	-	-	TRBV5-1	CASSLSQNMNTEAFF	TGCGCCAGCAGCTTGTCACAGAACATGAACACTGAAGCTTTCTTT
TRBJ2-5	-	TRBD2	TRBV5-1	CASSSGRRETQYF	TGCGCCAGCAGTAGCGGGAGAAGAGAGACCCAGTACTTC
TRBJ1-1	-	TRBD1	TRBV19	CASSGDRGLVNPYTELAFF	TGTGCCAGTAGTGGGGACAGGGGGCTCGTAAATCCTTACACGGAATTGGCTTTCTTT
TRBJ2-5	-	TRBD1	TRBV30	CAWSSTGARETQYF	TGTGCCTGGAGTTCTACAGGGGCTCGAGAGACCCAGTACTTC
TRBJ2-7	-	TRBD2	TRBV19	CASSAQRDHYEQYF	TGTGCCAGTAGTGCCCAGCGGGATCACTACGAGCAGTACTTC
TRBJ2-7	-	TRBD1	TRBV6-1	CASMGTGAYEQYF	TGTGCCAGCATGGGGACAGGGGCCTACGAGCAGTACTTC
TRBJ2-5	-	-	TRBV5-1	CASSVQETQYF	TGCGCCAGCAGCGTTCAAGAGACCCAGTACTTC
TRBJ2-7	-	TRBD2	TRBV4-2	CASSQVSGRANEQYF	TGTGCCAGCAGCCAAGTTAGCGGGAGGGCCAACGAGCAGTACTTC
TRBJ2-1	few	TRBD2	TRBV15	CATKGVLGGRFNEQFF	TGTGCCACGAAGGGAGTTCTTGGCGGGAGGTTCAATGAGCAGTTCTTC
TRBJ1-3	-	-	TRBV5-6	CASSLISGGNTIYF	TGTGCCAGCAGCCTCATCTCAGGTGGAAACACCATATATTTT
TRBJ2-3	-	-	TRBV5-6	CASSFNYGELTDTQYF	TGTGCCAGCAGCTTTAATTACGGGGAACTCACAGATACGCAGTATTTT
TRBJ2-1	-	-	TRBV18	CASSQTTLRTLNEQFF	TGTGCCAGCTCACAAACCACGCTTCGGACTCTCAATGAGCAGTTCTTC
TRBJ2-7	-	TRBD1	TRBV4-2	CASSQDNPGGAGREQYF	TGTGCCAGCAGCCAAGATAATCCAGGGGGCGCTGGGAGGGAGCAGTACTTC